This T cell receptor beta chain derives from a study of CD8+CD57+ T cells in acquired aplastic anemia. Whole-study context: Each DNA sample taken from sorted CD4+ and CD8+ cells came to 3.2 ug on average. CD4+ reads averaged about 11 million in healthy donors.

The CDR3 loop spans 13 amino acids. Germline V gene data show CDR1 as SGHKS and CDR2 as YYEKEE (reference sequence). The V end lost 0 bases, the J end lost 5 bases, and 6 bases lay between the germline ends. This clonotype was counted ten times or more. TCR beta VDJ and CDR3 profiles were obtained from a genomic DNA template. TCRdb fed the reads into MiXCR, producing one record per CDR3 protein. The sample lists 400,000 to 450,000 distinct CDR3 sequences, 55% to 75% occurring once. V gene TRBV5-5 combines with J gene TRBJ1-5; tentative D call: TRBD1 (5 bases). Material for sequencing was sorted CD4+, CD8+, or CD8+CD57+ T cells (not recorded which) from PBMCs. This clonotype originated in a human donor in good health, serving as a control. DNA of the CDR3: TGTGCCAGCAGCTTGGGGGGCGATCAGCCCCAGCATTTT. Translated, it gives CASSLGGDQPQHF. Full variable domain (remainder filled in from reference TRBV5-5 and TRBJ1-5): DAGVTQSPTHLIKTRGQQVTLRCSPISGHKSVSWYQQVLGQGPQFIFQYYEKEERGRGNFPDRFSARQFPNYSSELNVNALLLGDSALYLCASSLGGDQPQHFGDGTRLSIL.